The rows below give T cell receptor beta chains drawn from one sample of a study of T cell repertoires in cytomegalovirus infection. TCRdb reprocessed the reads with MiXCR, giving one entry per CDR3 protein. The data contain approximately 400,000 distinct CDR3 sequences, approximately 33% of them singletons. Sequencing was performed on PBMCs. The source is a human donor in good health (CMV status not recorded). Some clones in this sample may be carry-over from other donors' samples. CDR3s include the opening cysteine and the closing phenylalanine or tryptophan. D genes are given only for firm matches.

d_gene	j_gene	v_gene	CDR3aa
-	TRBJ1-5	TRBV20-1	CSASPGEVLQPQHF
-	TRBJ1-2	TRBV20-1	CSASYPSGANYGYTF
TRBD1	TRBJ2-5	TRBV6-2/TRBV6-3	CASRQGGGQETQYF
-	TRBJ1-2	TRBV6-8	CASTGLGYGYTF
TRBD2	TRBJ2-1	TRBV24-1	CATRETSALNNEQFF
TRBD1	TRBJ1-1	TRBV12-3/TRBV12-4	CASRARQGTTEAFF
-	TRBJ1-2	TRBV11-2	CASSSSDTGGYTF
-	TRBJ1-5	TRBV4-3	CASSQTTGNQPQHF
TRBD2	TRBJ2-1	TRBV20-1	CSATSGTSGGPSYNEQFF
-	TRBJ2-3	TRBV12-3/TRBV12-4	CASSLSDPRDTQYF
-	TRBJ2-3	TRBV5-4	CASSLGGKGGRDTQYF
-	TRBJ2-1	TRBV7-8	CASSLVSKNEQFF
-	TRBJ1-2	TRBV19	CASSMAGFYGYTF